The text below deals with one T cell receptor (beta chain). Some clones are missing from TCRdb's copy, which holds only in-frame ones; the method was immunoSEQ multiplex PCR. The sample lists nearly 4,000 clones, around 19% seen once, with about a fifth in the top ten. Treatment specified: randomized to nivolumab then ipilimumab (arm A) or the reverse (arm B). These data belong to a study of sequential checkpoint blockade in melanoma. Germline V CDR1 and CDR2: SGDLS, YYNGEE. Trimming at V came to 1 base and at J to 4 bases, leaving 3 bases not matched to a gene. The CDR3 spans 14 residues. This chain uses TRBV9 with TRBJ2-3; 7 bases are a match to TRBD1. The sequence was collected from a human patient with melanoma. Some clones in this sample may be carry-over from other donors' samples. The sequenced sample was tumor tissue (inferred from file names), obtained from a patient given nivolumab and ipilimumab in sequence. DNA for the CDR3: TGTGCCAGCAGCGTATTAACAGGGGCAGATACGCAGTATTTT. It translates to CASSVLTGADTQYF. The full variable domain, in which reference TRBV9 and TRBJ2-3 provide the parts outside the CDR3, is DSGVTQTPKHLITATGQRVTLRCSPRSGDLSVYWYQQSLDQGLQFLIQYYNGEERAKGNILERFSAQQFPDLHSELNLSSLELGDSALYFCASSVLTGADTQYFGPGTRLTVL.